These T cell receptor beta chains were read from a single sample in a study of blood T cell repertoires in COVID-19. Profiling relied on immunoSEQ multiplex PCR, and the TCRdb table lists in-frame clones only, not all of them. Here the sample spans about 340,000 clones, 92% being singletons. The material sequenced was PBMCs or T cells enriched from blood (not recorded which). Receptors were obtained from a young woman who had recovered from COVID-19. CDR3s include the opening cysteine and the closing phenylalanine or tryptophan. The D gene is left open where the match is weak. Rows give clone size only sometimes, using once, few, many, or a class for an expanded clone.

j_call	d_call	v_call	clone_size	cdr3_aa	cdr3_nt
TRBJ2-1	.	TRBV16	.	CASSLARAMEQFF	TGTGCCAGCAGCCTTGCCAGGGCCATGGAGCAGTTCTTC
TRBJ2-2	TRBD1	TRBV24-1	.	CATSDFGQGNTGELFF	TGTGCCACCAGTGATTTCGGACAGGGGAACACCGGGGAGCTGTTTTTT
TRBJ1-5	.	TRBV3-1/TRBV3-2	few	CASSQGQAPNQPQHF	TGTGCCAGCAGCCAAGGACAGGCCCCCAATCAGCCCCAGCATTTT
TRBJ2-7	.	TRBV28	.	CASSLAAGEQYF	TGTGCCAGCAGTTTAGCGGCGGGCGAGCAGTACTTC
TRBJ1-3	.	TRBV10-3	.	CAISDSLSGNTIYF	TGTGCCATCAGCGATTCACTCTCTGGAAACACCATATATTTT
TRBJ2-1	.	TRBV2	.	CASSVARGEQFF	TGTGCCAGCAGTGTTGCTAGGGGTGAGCAGTTCTTC
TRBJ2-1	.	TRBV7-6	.	CASSFGGYNEQFF	TGTGCCAGCAGCTTTGGAGGGTACAATGAGCAGTTCTTC
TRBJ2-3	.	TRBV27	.	CASSLSHLVDTQYF	TGTGCCAGCAGCCTAAGCCACCTTGTAGATACGCAGTATTTT
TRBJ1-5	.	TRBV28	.	CASREPRGQPQHF	TGTGCCAGCAGAGAGCCTCGGGGGCAGCCCCAGCATTTT
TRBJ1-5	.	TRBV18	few	CASSTVDGNQPQHF	TGTGCCAGCTCAACAGTAGACGGCAATCAGCCCCAGCATTTT
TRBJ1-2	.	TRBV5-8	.	CASSLVGTGDYGYTF	TGTGCCAGCAGCTTGGTAGGAACAGGAGACTATGGCTACACCTTC
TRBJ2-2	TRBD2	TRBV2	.	CASRIAGGNTGELFF	TGTGCCAGCAGAATAGCGGGGGGAAACACCGGGGAGCTGTTTTTT
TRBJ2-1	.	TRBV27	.	CASSLSAGIYNEQFF	TGTGCCAGCAGTTTATCGGCAGGAATATACAATGAGCAGTTCTTC
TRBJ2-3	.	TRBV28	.	CASSSGSGVTDTQYF	TGTGCCAGCAGTTCCGGGTCAGGGGTCACAGATACGCAGTATTTT
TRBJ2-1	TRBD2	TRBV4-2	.	CASSQEILAGGPANEQFF	TGTGCCAGCAGCCAAGAAATACTAGCGGGAGGGCCAGCGAATGAGCAGTTCTTC
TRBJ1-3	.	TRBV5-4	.	CASSPRTQGPGNTIYF	TGTGCCAGCAGCCCCAGAACACAGGGTCCTGGAAACACCATATATTTT
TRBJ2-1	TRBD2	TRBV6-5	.	CTRWAGGPYEQFF	TGTACGAGGTGGGCGGGGGGGCCCTATGAGCAGTTCTTC
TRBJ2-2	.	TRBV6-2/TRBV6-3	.	CASSYYMGLDGELFF	TGTGCCAGCAGTTACTATATGGGGCTGGACGGGGAGCTGTTTTTT
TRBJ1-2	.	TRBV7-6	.	CASSSQSGYTF	TGTGCCAGCAGTTCACAGTCTGGCTACACCTTC
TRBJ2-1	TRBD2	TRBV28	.	CASSQSTSGRGEQFF	TGTGCCAGCAGCCAATCAACTAGCGGGAGGGGTGAGCAGTTCTTC
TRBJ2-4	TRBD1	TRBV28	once	CATKTGSAKNIQYF	TGTGCCACCAAGACAGGGAGTGCCAAAAACATTCAGTACTTC
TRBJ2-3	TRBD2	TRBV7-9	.	CASRIAGGPSDTQYF	TGTGCCAGTCGAATAGCGGGGGGGCCCTCAGATACGCAGTATTTT
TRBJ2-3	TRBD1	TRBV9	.	CASSLQGTALPDTQYF	TGTGCCAGCAGTTTACAAGGGACAGCATTGCCAGATACGCAGTATTTT
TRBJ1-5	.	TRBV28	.	CASSSQVNQPQHF	TGTGCCAGCAGTTCACAGGTCAATCAGCCCCAGCATTTT
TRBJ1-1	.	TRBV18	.	CASSPPTGNTEAFF	TGTGCCAGCTCACCACCTACGGGGAACACTGAAGCTTTCTTT
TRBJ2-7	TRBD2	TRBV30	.	CAWGDGTSGDEQYF	TGTGCCTGGGGGGATGGGACTAGCGGGGACGAGCAGTACTTC
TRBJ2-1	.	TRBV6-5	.	CASRLTSLGEQFF	TGTGCCAGCAGACTAACTAGCCTTGGGGAGCAGTTCTTC
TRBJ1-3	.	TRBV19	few	CASSGTDGRGDTIYF	TGTGCCAGTAGTGGGACGGACGGTCGCGGGGACACCATATATTTT
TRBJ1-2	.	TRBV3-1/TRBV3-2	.	CASSQPGQLSLDGYTF	.
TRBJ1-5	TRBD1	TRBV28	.	CASSPGGDRGRHQPQHF	TGTGCCAGCAGCCCGGGGGGGGACAGGGGGCGTCATCAGCCCCAGCATTTT
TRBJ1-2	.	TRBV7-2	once	CASSLAGSSLYGYTF	TGTGCCAGCAGCTTAGCGGGCAGTTCACTCTATGGCTACACCTTC
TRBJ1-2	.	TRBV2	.	CAQGTNYGYTF	TGTGCCCAGGGGACTAACTATGGCTACACCTTC
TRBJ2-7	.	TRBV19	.	CASSIGINEQYF	TGTGCCAGTAGTATCGGGATCAACGAGCAGTACTTC
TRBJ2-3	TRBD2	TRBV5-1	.	CASSATSGVTDTQYF	TGCGCCAGCAGCGCGACTAGCGGGGTCACAGATACGCAGTATTTT
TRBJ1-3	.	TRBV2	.	CASSEARGFPNTIYF	TGTGCCAGCAGTGAAGCGCGCGGGTTCCCAAACACCATATATTTT
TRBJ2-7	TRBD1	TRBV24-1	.	CATSDGLGDSPYEQYF	TGTGCCACCAGTGATGGGCTGGGGGACAGCCCCTACGAGCAGTACTTC
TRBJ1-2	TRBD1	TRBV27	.	CASRGTGGEGYTF	TGTGCCAGCAGAGGGACAGGGGGAGAAGGCTACACCTTC
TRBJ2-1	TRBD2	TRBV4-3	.	CASSLGSSGIYNEQFF	TGCGCCAGCAGCCTCGGTAGTAGCGGGATTTACAATGAGCAGTTCTTC
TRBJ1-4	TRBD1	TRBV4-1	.	CASSLPPPGQTTNEKLFF	TGCGCCAGCAGCCTACCGCCCCCGGGACAGACAACTAATGAAAAACTGTTTTTT
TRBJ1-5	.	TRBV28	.	CASSPLGKGRVGYQPQHF	TGTGCCAGCAGTCCCCTGGGGAAGGGGAGGGTAGGGTATCAGCCCCAGCATTTT
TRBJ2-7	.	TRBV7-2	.	CASSFVVGSYEQYF	TGTGCCAGCAGCTTTGTTGTGGGGAGCTACGAGCAGTACTTC
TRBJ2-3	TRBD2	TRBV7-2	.	CASSLARSSGGRDTQYF	TGTGCCAGCAGCTTAGCGCGGTCTAGCGGGGGGCGAGATACGCAGTATTTT
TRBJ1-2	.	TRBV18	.	CASSLYRASAETNYGYTF	TGTGCCAGCTCACTATACAGGGCGTCTGCGGAAACTAACTATGGCTACACCTTC
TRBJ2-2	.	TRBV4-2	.	CASSQVWTTYTGELFF	TGTGCCAGCAGCCAAGTTTGGACTACCTACACCGGGGAGCTGTTTTTT
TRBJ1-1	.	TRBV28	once	CATRGNTEAFF	TGTGCCACAAGGGGGAACACTGAAGCTTTCTTT
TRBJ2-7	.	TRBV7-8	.	CASSLVGSPSYEQYF	TGTGCCAGCAGCTTAGTGGGGAGTCCGTCCTACGAGCAGTACTTC
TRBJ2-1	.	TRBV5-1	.	CASSPVDRLSYNEQFF	TGCGCCAGCAGCCCAGTCGACAGACTCTCCTACAATGAGCAGTTCTTC